This TCR beta chain was observed in a study of OX40 agonist ivuxolimab in advanced cancers. The CDR3 consists of 15 residues. The V and J ends lost 1 base and 4 bases, in that order; junction bases with no gene match: 4. The germline V gene encodes CDR1 KGHSH and CDR2 LQKENI. Concerning this clone itself: The antigen remains undetermined.

Study-wide findings and caveats: CD8+ T cells (on average) carried more expanded clones than CD4+ T cells. In the expanded peripheral T cells, antigen specificity was never determined.

The method was immunoSEQ multiplex PCR; TCRdb's version includes in-frame clones alone and lacks a portion of them. The data contain 65,000 to 80,000 clones, 80% to 85% of them singletons. The chain recombines TRBV18 with TRBJ1-5; 7 nucleotides line up with TRBD1. The source of this sequence is an adult with an advanced solid tumor such as melanoma, head and neck, liver or kidney cancer. The material was CD4+ or CD8+ T cells sorted from blood, obtained in a trial of the OX40 agonist ivuxolimab. Written as DNA, the CDR3 is TGTGCCAGCTCACCACAGGGGGCTTTGAATCAGCCCCAGCATTTT. Protein: CASSPQGALNQPQHF.